This is a list of T cell receptor beta chains from one sample in a study of CD8+CD57+ T cells in acquired aplastic anemia. TCRdb passed the reads through MiXCR, listing each CDR3 protein once. In the table there are 100,000 to 120,000 distinct CDR3 sequences, roughly 50% of which are singletons. The sample taken for sequencing was sorted CD4+, CD8+, or CD8+CD57+ T cells (not recorded which) from PBMCs. These receptors were collected from a human donor in good health, serving as a control. Both conserved end residues are part of each CDR3. The order of the fields is D gene, CDR3 length, V gene, CDR3 protein. A D gene is named only where the DNA matches it firmly.

D: NA; length: 14; V: TRBV6-1; CDR3: CTSSEGFQNYGYTF
D: TRBD1; length: 16; V: TRBV20-1; CDR3: CSARGDRGSYNSPLHF
D: TRBD2; length: 15; V: TRBV5-5; CDR3: CASSLEGGGLETQYF
D: NA; length: 12; V: TRBV6-1; CDR3: CASSFRSYEQYF
D: NA; length: 13; V: TRBV7-3; CDR3: CASSLPHDRKQYF
D: TRBD2; length: 15; V: TRBV2; CDR3: CASDSGRLSTDTQYF
D: NA; length: 13; V: TRBV15; CDR3: CATSRLKNTEAFF
D: NA; length: 15; V: TRBV5-8; CDR3: CAGSLAPTENTEAFF
D: NA; length: 16; V: TRBV2; CDR3: CASTTLDPGRNYGYTF
D: NA; length: 13; V: TRBV6-2/TRBV6-3; CDR3: CASRIGGGEPQYF
D: NA; length: 14; V: TRBV12-3/TRBV12-4; CDR3: CASSEGVVTGELFF
D: TRBD2; length: 15; V: TRBV7-3; CDR3: CASSSSGTWGETQYF
D: TRBD1; length: 11; V: TRBV29-1; CDR3: CSVGTGAEQYF
D: TRBD2; length: 15; V: TRBV6-1; CDR3: CASPDASGGPYEQYF
D: TRBD1; length: 16; V: TRBV2; CDR3: CASKPPGQGAGETQYF
D: NA; length: 14; V: TRBV19; CDR3: CASSIRQDKNIQYF
D: NA; length: 11; V: TRBV7-4; CDR3: CASSPKYEQYF
D: TRBD2; length: 15; V: TRBV20-1; CDR3: CSAPRGGARTYEQYF
D: NA; length: 15; V: TRBV7-2; CDR3: CASSLDRASGNEQFF
D: NA; length: 17; V: TRBV2; CDR3: CASSEAREGLGTDTQYF
D: TRBD1; length: 15; V: TRBV25-1; CDR3: CASKGAGVGNQPQHF
D: NA; length: 14; V: TRBV20-1; CDR3: CSARPASPNSPLHF
D: NA; length: 15; V: TRBV4-1; CDR3: CASSRDPNRNTGAFF
D: NA; length: 14; V: TRBV25-1; CDR3: CASPGGATHQPQHF
D: NA; length: 16; V: TRBV15; CDR3: CATSRDRPGGTDTQYF
D: NA; length: 15; V: TRBV6-1; CDR3: CASTTAPGGGTEAFF
D: NA; length: 15; V: TRBV4-1; CDR3: CASTLSALSGNTIYF
D: TRBD1; length: 14; V: TRBV7-2; CDR3: CASSFDRGNTEAFF
D: NA; length: 14; V: TRBV2; CDR3: CASRGDWMNTEAFF
D: NA; length: 14; V: TRBV19; CDR3: CASSIDRDQETQYF
D: TRBD2; length: 14; V: TRBV7-2; CDR3: CASSSAGGPDTQYF
D: TRBD1; length: 14; V: TRBV5-4; CDR3: CASSLEQGGEKLFF
D: NA; length: 14; V: TRBV4-3; CDR3: CASSQDPDTTEAFF
D: NA; length: 11; V: TRBV25-1; CDR3: CASSISYEQYF
D: TRBD1; length: 16; V: TRBV6-1; CDR3: CASSIPQGRKAYEQYF
D: NA; length: 13; V: TRBV7-8; CDR3: CASSPRELDGYTF
D: NA; length: 16; V: TRBV7-9; CDR3: CASIKGGTGSQETQYF
D: NA; length: 13; V: TRBV7-2; CDR3: CASRSGSDYGYTF
D: NA; length: 14; V: TRBV10-3; CDR3: CAISDLQLNTEAFF
D: NA; length: 14; V: TRBV12-3/TRBV12-4; CDR3: CASSLAGSSATQYF
D: TRBD1; length: 16; V: TRBV24-1; CDR3: CATSEDRGAGNQPQHF
D: TRBD1; length: 13; V: TRBV12-3/TRBV12-4; CDR3: CASSGQANSPLHF
D: TRBD1; length: 15; V: TRBV15; CDR3: CATSRTGAPGNTIYF
D: NA; length: 14; V: TRBV6-4; CDR3: CASSDGQPNTEAFF
D: NA; length: 13; V: TRBV19; CDR3: CASRPGLNTEAFF
D: NA; length: 15; V: TRBV25-1; CDR3: CATSDPGTISYEQYF